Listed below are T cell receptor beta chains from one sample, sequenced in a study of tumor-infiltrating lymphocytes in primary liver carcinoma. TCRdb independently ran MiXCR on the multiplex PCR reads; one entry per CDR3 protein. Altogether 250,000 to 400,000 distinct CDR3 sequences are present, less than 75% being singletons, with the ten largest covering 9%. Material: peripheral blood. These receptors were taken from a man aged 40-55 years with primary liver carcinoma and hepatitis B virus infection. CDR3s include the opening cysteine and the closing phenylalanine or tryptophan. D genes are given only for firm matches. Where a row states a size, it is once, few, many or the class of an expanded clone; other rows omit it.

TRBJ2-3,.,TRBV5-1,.,TGTGCCAGCAGCACGGATAGACCGGATACGCAGTATTTT,CASSTDRPDTQYF
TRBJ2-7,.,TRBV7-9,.,TGTGCCAGCAGCTTAGAGGGGGGACGGGAGCAGTACTTC,CASSLEGGREQYF
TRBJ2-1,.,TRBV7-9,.,TGTGCCAGCAGCTTAGGTACTAGCAGCGACAATGAGCAGTTCTTC,CASSLGTSSDNEQFF
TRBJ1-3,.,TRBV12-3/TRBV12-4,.,TGTGCCAGCAGTCCCGGGTGGAGCTCTGGATACACCATATATTTT,CASSPGWSSGYTIYF
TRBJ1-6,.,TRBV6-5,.,TGTGCCAGCAGTTACGAGAGGGCTAGTGATTCATCCCTCCACTTT,CASSYERASDSSLHF
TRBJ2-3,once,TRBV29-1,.,TGCAGCGTTGGCAGGGAGGGGGATACGAAGTATTTT,CSVGREGDTKYF
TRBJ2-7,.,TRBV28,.,TGTGCCAGCAGTTCGGGGCTCTTAACTTACTTC,CASSSGLLTYF
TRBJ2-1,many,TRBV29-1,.,TGCAGCGCCCCCCCCGTGATGGGCTACAATGAGCAGTTCTTC,CSAPPVMGYNEQFF
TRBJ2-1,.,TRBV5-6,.,TGTGCCAGCAGCCCCCAAGGATCCTACAATGAGCAGTTCTTC,CASSPQGSYNEQFF
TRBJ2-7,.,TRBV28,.,TGTGCCAGCAGCCTACCGGGCCGGGTGAACGAGCAGTACTTC,CASSLPGRVNEQYF
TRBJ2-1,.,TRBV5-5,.,TGTGCCAACAGCTACCGAACGGGCAATAAGCAGTTCTTC,CANSYRTGNKQFF
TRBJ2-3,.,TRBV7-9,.,TGTGCCAGCAGCTTGGGGCGGACGGATGGCACAGATACGCAGTATTTT,CASSLGRTDGTDTQYF
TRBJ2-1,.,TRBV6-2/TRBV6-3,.,TGTGCCAGCAGTTACGGGTCCACGGGATGGTACAATGAGCAGTTCTTC,CASSYGSTGWYNEQFF
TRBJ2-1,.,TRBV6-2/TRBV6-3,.,TGTGTTAGTAAAAAAGGGGTCCTCCAGGGTCGGAATGAGCAATTCTTC,CVSKKGVLQGRNEQFF
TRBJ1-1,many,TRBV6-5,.,TGTGCCAGCCTCGGGCAGCCGAACACTGAAGCTTTCTTT,CASLGQPNTEAFF
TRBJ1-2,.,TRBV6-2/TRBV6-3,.,TGTGCCGTACAGAAAAATAACAATGGCTACACCTTC,CAVQKNNNGYTF
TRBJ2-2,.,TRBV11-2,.,TGTGCCAGGAGCCCCAGACTCGCCCTCCAGGACACCGGGGAGCTGTTTTTT,CARSPRLALQDTGELFF
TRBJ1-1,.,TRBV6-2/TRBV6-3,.,TGTACCAGAAGAGAGCCACCAAACACTGAAGCTTTCTTT,CTRREPPNTEAFF
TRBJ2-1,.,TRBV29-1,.,TGCTGCGTGTACCCCCCATCTGCCGAGCAGTTCTTC,CCVYPPSAEQFF
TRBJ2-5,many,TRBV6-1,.,TGTGCCAGCAGAACGGGCCCGCCGGGGACCCAGTACTTC,CASRTGPPGTQYF
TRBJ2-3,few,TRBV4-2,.,TGTGCCAGCAGCCAAGATGGGGGGTCAACAGATACGCAGTATTTT,CASSQDGGSTDTQYF
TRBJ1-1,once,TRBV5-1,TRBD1,TGCGCCAGCAGCCCGGCGGGACAGATGAACACTGAAGTTTTCTTT,CASSPAGQMNTEVFF
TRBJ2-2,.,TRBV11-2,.,TGTGCCAGCAGCTTAGTCTCGAAGGACACCGGGGAGCTGCTTTTT,CASSLVSKDTGELLF
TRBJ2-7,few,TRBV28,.,TGTGCCAGCAGCTATAGGACAGATTTGTACTTC,CASSYRTDLYF
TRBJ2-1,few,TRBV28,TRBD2,TGTGCCAGCAGTCCGTTAGGGACTAGCGGAGGTAATGAGCAGTTCTTC,CASSPLGTSGGNEQFF
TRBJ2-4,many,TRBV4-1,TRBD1,TGCGCCAGCAGCCGATCCGGGACAGGCATGTCCGGCATTCAGTACTTC,CASSRSGTGMSGIQYF
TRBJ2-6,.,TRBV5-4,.,TGTGCCGGCAGCCCCGGGTCTTCCTTCTCTGGGGCCAACGTCCTGACTTTC,CAGSPGSSFSGANVLTF
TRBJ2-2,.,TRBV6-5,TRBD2,TGTGCCAGCAGTTATAGCGGGGTGAACACCGGGGAGCTGTTTTTC,CASSYSGVNTGELFF
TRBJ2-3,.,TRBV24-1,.,TGTGCCACCAGTAGGGCAGGGGGGACAGATACGCAGTATTTT,CATSRAGGTDTQYF
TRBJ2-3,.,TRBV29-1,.,TGCAAGGCTGCGGATGTCACAGATACGCAGTATTTT,CKAADVTDTQYF
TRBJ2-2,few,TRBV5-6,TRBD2,TGTGCCAGCAGCCGCGCAGAGGCGGGAGTTATTACCGGGGAGCTGTTTTTT,CASSRAEAGVITGELFF
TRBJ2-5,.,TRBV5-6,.,TGTGCCAGCAGCTTTCTACTAGATCCAGGGTTGGAGACCCAGTACTTC,CASSFLLDPGLETQYF
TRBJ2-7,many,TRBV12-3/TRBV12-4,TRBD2,TGTGCCAGCTTACTAGCGGGGGCCTACGAGCAGTACTTC,CASLLAGAYEQYF
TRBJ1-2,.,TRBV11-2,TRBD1,TGTGCCGGCAGCCCTTCGCTCCAAGGGGGCCTTTGGGTGAATGGCTACACCTTC,CAGSPSLQGGLWVNGYTF
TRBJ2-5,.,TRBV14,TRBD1,TGTGCCAGCAGCCAAGAAGGACAGGGGGGGACCCAGTGCTTC,CASSQEGQGGTQCF
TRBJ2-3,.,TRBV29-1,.,TGCAGCGCTGGATCTCCATTCACAGATACGCGGTATTTT,CSAGSPFTDTRYF